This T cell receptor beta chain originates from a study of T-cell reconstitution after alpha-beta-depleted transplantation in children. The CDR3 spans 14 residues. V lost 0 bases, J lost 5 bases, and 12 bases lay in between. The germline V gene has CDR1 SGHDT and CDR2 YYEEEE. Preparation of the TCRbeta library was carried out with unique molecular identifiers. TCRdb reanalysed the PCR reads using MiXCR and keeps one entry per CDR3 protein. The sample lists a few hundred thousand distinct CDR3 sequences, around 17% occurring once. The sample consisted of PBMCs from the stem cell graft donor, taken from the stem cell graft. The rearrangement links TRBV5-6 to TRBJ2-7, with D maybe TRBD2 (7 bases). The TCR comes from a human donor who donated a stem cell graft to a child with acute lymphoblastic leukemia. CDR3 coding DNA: TGTGCCAGCAGCTTGGTAAGGGGGGGAGACGAGCAGTACTTC. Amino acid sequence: CASSLVRGGDEQYF. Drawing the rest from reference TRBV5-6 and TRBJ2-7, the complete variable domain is DAGVTQSPTHLIKTRGQQVTLRCSPKSGHDTVSWYQQALGQGPQFIFQYYEEEERQRGNFPDRFSGHQFPNYSSELNVNALLLGDSALYLCASSLVRGGDEQYFGPGTRLTVT.